This T cell receptor (beta chain) came from a study of blood T cells in healthy people across ages. Then a second PCR, running about 6 to 11 cycles, was carried out with a sample-barcoded 5' primer and a J-beta primer mix. Samples each returned at least 2.5 million CDR3-containing paired-end reads. Each CDR3 protein is one row after TCRdb ran MiXCR on the 5' RACE reads. The table shows hundreds of thousands of distinct CDR3 sequences, with more than 20% occurring only once. The CDR3 consists of 15 residues. V lost 8 bases, J lost 3 bases, and 9 bases stayed unmatched. This clonotype came up a few times. These same records also appear under a second study, on T cells of mothers and their children. That paper states: Mother-child pairs who were related displayed a slightly higher overlap than unrelated pairs, a difference that was non-significant.

Input material: blood. This chain joins TRBV12-3 or TRBV12-4 and TRBJ1-5; TRBD1 matches at 8 bases. This TCR derives from a boy aged 5-17 years in good health. Written as DNA, the CDR3 is TGTGCCAGCCGCCTCGGGACAGGTAACAATCAGCCCCAGCATTTT. This translates into CASRLGTGNNQPQHF.